Listed below are T cell receptor beta chains from one sample, sequenced in a study of response to subunit inactivated influenza vaccine. In TCRdb, the RT-PCR reads were re-called with MiXCR into one record per CDR3 protein. This table has around 850,000 distinct CDR3 sequences, approximately 17% appearing once. The sample was PBMCs from blood, taken roughly 5 days after vaccination. Receptors were obtained from a man in his fifties who received an inactivated influenza vaccine. The CDR3 runs from the conserved cysteine through the conserved F or W. The D gene is left open where the match is weak. Not every row has a clone size; where given, it reads once, few, many or a size class.

abundance: few
j_gene: TRBJ1-5
d_gene: TRBD1
v_gene: TRBV12-3/TRBV12-4
CDR3nt: TGTGCCAGCAGTTTAACAGGGGGCGCGGTACAGCCCCAGCATTTT
CDR3aa: CASSLTGGAVQPQHF

abundance: few
j_gene: TRBJ2-7
d_gene: -
v_gene: TRBV12-3/TRBV12-4
CDR3nt: TGTGCCAGCAGTTTGGGACCGGTGGGGGAGCAGTACTTC
CDR3aa: CASSLGPVGEQYF

abundance: -
j_gene: TRBJ1-1
d_gene: -
v_gene: TRBV5-5
CDR3nt: TGTGCCAGCAGCTTGGTTAGATCTTACTCGAACACTGAAGCTTTCTTT
CDR3aa: CASSLVRSYSNTEAFF

abundance: many
j_gene: TRBJ1-1
d_gene: -
v_gene: TRBV20-1
CDR3nt: TGCAGTGCTAGTGGTCATATGAACACTGAAGCTTTCTTT
CDR3aa: CSASGHMNTEAFF

abundance: -
j_gene: TRBJ2-7
d_gene: -
v_gene: TRBV28
CDR3nt: TGTGCCAGCAGTTTATCAGGTTGGACCTACGAGCAGTACTTC
CDR3aa: CASSLSGWTYEQYF

abundance: -
j_gene: TRBJ2-2
d_gene: TRBD2
v_gene: TRBV11-1
CDR3nt: TGTGCCAGCAGCTTAGGACTAGCGGGGATAGAGTACACCGGGGAGCTGTTTTTT
CDR3aa: CASSLGLAGIEYTGELFF

abundance: -
j_gene: TRBJ1-3
d_gene: -
v_gene: TRBV5-1
CDR3nt: TGCGCCAGCAGCTCCGGATTGACGGCTGGAAACACCATATATTTT
CDR3aa: CASSSGLTAGNTIYF

abundance: few
j_gene: TRBJ2-1
d_gene: -
v_gene: TRBV12-3/TRBV12-4
CDR3nt: TGTGCCAGCAGTTTTAGGGCCGCATCCTACAATGAGCAGTTCTTC
CDR3aa: CASSFRAASYNEQFF

abundance: few
j_gene: TRBJ1-5
d_gene: TRBD1
v_gene: TRBV20-1
CDR3nt: TGCAGTGTTTCCGAAAAGGGCAGGGGGGATTATCAGCCCCAGCATTTT
CDR3aa: CSVSEKGRGDYQPQHF

abundance: few
j_gene: TRBJ2-7
d_gene: -
v_gene: TRBV20-1
CDR3nt: TGCAGTGCTAGAGTCGCCAGGGGGGACTTGTACGAGCAGTACTTC
CDR3aa: CSARVARGDLYEQYF

abundance: few
j_gene: TRBJ2-5
d_gene: TRBD2
v_gene: TRBV6-1
CDR3nt: TGTGCCAGCAGTCGGGACTATAACCAAGAGACCCAGTACTTC
CDR3aa: CASSRDYNQETQYF

abundance: many
j_gene: TRBJ2-7
d_gene: TRBD1
v_gene: TRBV28
CDR3nt: TGTGCCAGCAGCAATAGTGGACAGGGCCACGAGCAGTACTTC
CDR3aa: CASSNSGQGHEQYF

abundance: many
j_gene: TRBJ1-5
d_gene: -
v_gene: TRBV20-1
CDR3nt: TGCAGTGCTAGAGATGTTGGGACACATATCAATCAGCCCCAGCATTTT
CDR3aa: CSARDVGTHINQPQHF

abundance: -
j_gene: TRBJ2-5
d_gene: -
v_gene: TRBV7-2
CDR3nt: TGTGCCAGCAGCCCCGTCGGACGGACACAAGAGACCCAGTACTTC
CDR3aa: CASSPVGRTQETQYF

abundance: -
j_gene: TRBJ2-1
d_gene: TRBD2
v_gene: TRBV20-1
CDR3nt: TGCAGTGCCAGCAGAGGGGACTATTCCTACAATGAGCAGTTCTTC
CDR3aa: CSASRGDYSYNEQFF

abundance: -
j_gene: TRBJ2-5
d_gene: TRBD1
v_gene: TRBV25-1
CDR3nt: TGTGCCAGCAGTGAATTTGGGACAGGGGTTCGGACGGAGACCCAGTACTTC
CDR3aa: CASSEFGTGVRTETQYF

abundance: -
j_gene: TRBJ2-5
d_gene: TRBD2
v_gene: TRBV5-1
CDR3nt: TGCGCCAGCCGCCCGGCTAGCGGCTCTCAAGAGACCCAGTACTTC
CDR3aa: CASRPASGSQETQYF

abundance: -
j_gene: TRBJ2-1
d_gene: -
v_gene: TRBV7-8
CDR3nt: TGTGCCAGCAGTCTAGGGCAGGTCGTTTACAATGAGCAGTTCTTC
CDR3aa: CASSLGQVVYNEQFF

abundance: -
j_gene: TRBJ2-5
d_gene: -
v_gene: TRBV18
CDR3nt: TGTGCCAGCTCTAGGAATGGTCAGTTACAAGAGACCCAGTACTTC
CDR3aa: CASSRNGQLQETQYF

abundance: few
j_gene: TRBJ2-3
d_gene: TRBD2
v_gene: TRBV10-3
CDR3nt: TGTGCCACAGGGACTAGCGGGAGTGGCGCAGATACGCAGTATTTT
CDR3aa: CATGTSGSGADTQYF

abundance: -
j_gene: TRBJ2-3
d_gene: TRBD2
v_gene: TRBV9
CDR3nt: TGTGCCAGCAGCGTTTCTGGAGCGGGGGGGCTCACAGATACGCAGTATTTT
CDR3aa: CASSVSGAGGLTDTQYF

abundance: -
j_gene: TRBJ1-2
d_gene: -
v_gene: TRBV5-1
CDR3nt: TGCGCCAGCAGCCCGGAACGAGGGGTCGGCTACACCTTC
CDR3aa: CASSPERGVGYTF

abundance: few
j_gene: TRBJ1-1
d_gene: TRBD1
v_gene: TRBV29-1
CDR3nt: TGCAGCGTCAGAGAGGGGGCGCGGACTGAAGCTTTCTTT
CDR3aa: CSVREGARTEAFF

abundance: few
j_gene: TRBJ1-3
d_gene: -
v_gene: TRBV10-1
CDR3nt: TGCGCCAGCGCCCCGGCCTCTGGAAACACCATATATTTT
CDR3aa: CASAPASGNTIYF

abundance: -
j_gene: TRBJ2-1
d_gene: TRBD1
v_gene: TRBV5-5
CDR3nt: TGTGCCAGCAGCACCCAGGTGGGACAGGGTATTATGGGTGAGCAGTTCTTC
CDR3aa: CASSTQVGQGIMGEQFF

abundance: many
j_gene: TRBJ2-3
d_gene: -
v_gene: TRBV24-1
CDR3nt: TGTGCCACCAGTTTTCAAACAGGAGGAACGCAGTATTTT
CDR3aa: CATSFQTGGTQYF

abundance: few
j_gene: TRBJ2-2
d_gene: TRBD1
v_gene: TRBV28
CDR3nt: TGTGCCAGCAGTGGCCACAGGGGGCTAACCGGGGAGCTGTTTTTT
CDR3aa: CASSGHRGLTGELFF

abundance: -
j_gene: TRBJ2-7
d_gene: TRBD2
v_gene: TRBV27
CDR3nt: TGTGCCAGCAGTTCGGTAGCGGGAAACTACGAGCAGTACTTC
CDR3aa: CASSSVAGNYEQYF

abundance: -
j_gene: TRBJ2-3
d_gene: -
v_gene: TRBV27
CDR3nt: TGTGCCAGCAGTCGGCTCAAGCTAGATACGCAGTATTTT
CDR3aa: CASSRLKLDTQYF

abundance: few
j_gene: TRBJ2-7
d_gene: -
v_gene: TRBV6-2/TRBV6-3
CDR3nt: TGTGCCAGCAGGGAGGAGGGGACCTACGAGCAGTACTTC
CDR3aa: CASREEGTYEQYF

abundance: few
j_gene: TRBJ1-5
d_gene: -
v_gene: TRBV7-2
CDR3nt: TGTGCCAGCAGCTTCGAGGGATATCAGCCCCAGCATTTT
CDR3aa: CASSFEGYQPQHF

abundance: few
j_gene: TRBJ1-2
d_gene: -
v_gene: TRBV3-1
CDR3nt: TGTGCCAGCAGCCGAGATACAGAGAACTACACCTTC
CDR3aa: CASSRDTENYTF

abundance: few
j_gene: TRBJ2-2
d_gene: -
v_gene: TRBV6-6
CDR3nt: TGTGCCAGCTGGACAACGAACACCGGGGAGCTGTTTTTT
CDR3aa: CASWTTNTGELFF

abundance: many
j_gene: TRBJ2-6
d_gene: -
v_gene: TRBV29-1
CDR3nt: TGCAGCGTGTCCACAGGGATGGCTGGGGCCAACGTCCTGACTTTC
CDR3aa: CSVSTGMAGANVLTF

abundance: -
j_gene: TRBJ1-2
d_gene: TRBD1
v_gene: TRBV5-5
CDR3nt: TGTGCCAGCAGGCTCGACACAGGGACAGCTTATGGCTACACCTTC
CDR3aa: CASRLDTGTAYGYTF

abundance: many
j_gene: TRBJ2-2
d_gene: -
v_gene: TRBV4-2
CDR3nt: TGTGCCAGCAGCCAAGATGCCGGAGCGAACACCGGGGAGCTGTTTTTT
CDR3aa: CASSQDAGANTGELFF

abundance: many
j_gene: TRBJ2-3
d_gene: -
v_gene: TRBV6-2/TRBV6-3
CDR3nt: TGTGCCAGCAGCCAAGGGGATACGCAGTATTTT
CDR3aa: CASSQGDTQYF

abundance: few
j_gene: TRBJ2-3
d_gene: -
v_gene: TRBV7-2
CDR3nt: TGTGCCAGCAGCCGTGTTCGCCCGGATACGCAGTATTTT
CDR3aa: CASSRVRPDTQYF

abundance: -
j_gene: TRBJ2-5
d_gene: -
v_gene: TRBV21-1
CDR3nt: TGTGCCAGCAGCAAACAACAGGTCCCAGAGACCCAGTACTTC
CDR3aa: CASSKQQVPETQYF

abundance: -
j_gene: TRBJ2-5
d_gene: TRBD1
v_gene: TRBV25-1
CDR3nt: TGTGCCAGCCTTGACAGGGGGGAGACCCAGTACTTC
CDR3aa: CASLDRGETQYF

abundance: -
j_gene: TRBJ2-5
d_gene: -
v_gene: TRBV29-1
CDR3nt: TGCAGCGTTGACGGGATGTACCAAGAGACCCAGTACTTC
CDR3aa: CSVDGMYQETQYF

abundance: -
j_gene: TRBJ2-1
d_gene: TRBD2
v_gene: TRBV20-1
CDR3nt: TGCAGTACCAAACTAGCGGGAGTCTACAATGAGCAGTTCTTC
CDR3aa: CSTKLAGVYNEQFF

abundance: few
j_gene: TRBJ2-5
d_gene: TRBD1
v_gene: TRBV28
CDR3nt: TGTGCCACCGTCGACAGGGGCGAAGGAGAGACCCAGTACTTC
CDR3aa: CATVDRGEGETQYF

abundance: -
j_gene: TRBJ2-3
d_gene: -
v_gene: TRBV7-9
CDR3nt: TGTGCCAGCAGCCTCAGGGTAGGCTCGCCAACAGATACGCAGTATTTT
CDR3aa: CASSLRVGSPTDTQYF

abundance: -
j_gene: TRBJ2-7
d_gene: -
v_gene: TRBV7-8
CDR3nt: TGTGCCAGCAGCTTTTATGGCGGTAGCTCCTACGAGCAGTACTTC
CDR3aa: CASSFYGGSSYEQYF

abundance: -
j_gene: TRBJ2-1
d_gene: -
v_gene: TRBV7-9
CDR3nt: TGTGCCACCTTGATTGGGCCTTCCTACAATGAGCAGTTCTTC
CDR3aa: CATLIGPSYNEQFF

abundance: -
j_gene: TRBJ2-7
d_gene: TRBD1
v_gene: TRBV11-1
CDR3nt: TGTGCCAGCAGCACTCCGGGACAGGGGGCAGCGGGAGCGCTCTACGAGCAGTACTTC
CDR3aa: CASSTPGQGAAGALYEQYF

abundance: -
j_gene: TRBJ2-7
d_gene: TRBD2
v_gene: TRBV20-1
CDR3nt: TGCAGTGCAACGGGGGAGCGGGGCCGGGGCGAGCAGTACTTC
CDR3aa: CSATGERGRGEQYF

abundance: few
j_gene: TRBJ2-1
d_gene: -
v_gene: TRBV5-1
CDR3nt: TGCGCCAGCACTATGGGGGCCTACAATGAGCAGTTCTTC
CDR3aa: CASTMGAYNEQFF

abundance: -
j_gene: TRBJ2-3
d_gene: -
v_gene: TRBV12-3/TRBV12-4
CDR3nt: TGTGCCAGCAGTTTGCTAGGGCTTATAGATACGCAGTATTTT
CDR3aa: CASSLLGLIDTQYF